These T cell receptor beta chains were read from a single sample in a study of beta chain features in type 1 diabetes. Data came from immunoSEQ multiplex PCR; TCRdb stores just in-frame clones and leaves some out. This sample has some 110,000 clones, with around 15% found just once. The specimen sequenced was central memory CD4+ T cells from blood. Every receptor here comes from a man aged 25-45 years with type 1 diabetes. The CDR3 runs from the conserved cysteine through the conserved F or W. A D gene is named only where the DNA matches it firmly. Part of the rows lack a size; the others show once, few, many or a class for expanded clones.

d_call j_call v_call clone_size cdr3_nt cdr3_aa
. TRBJ2-4 TRBV5-8 . TGTGCCAGCAGCTTGGCGAGCACCTCCGAGTACTTC CASSLASTSEYF
TRBD1 TRBJ2-5 TRBV10-3 . TGTGCCATCAGTGAGTCTGTCTTCGGGACAGGGCCAGAGACCCAGTACTTC CAISESVFGTGPETQYF
TRBD1 TRBJ1-4 TRBV7-8 . TGTGCCAGCAGCTTAGGGGGACAGAAGAATGAAAAACTGTTTTTT CASSLGGQKNEKLFF
TRBD1 TRBJ2-1 TRBV5-1 . TGCGCCAGCAGCACCCCAGGGGGCAATGAGCAGTTCTTC CASSTPGGNEQFF
TRBD1 TRBJ2-7 TRBV10-3 . TGTGCCATCAGTGATTCAGGGGGAAGGAACTCCTACGAGCAGTACTTC CAISDSGGRNSYEQYF
TRBD2 TRBJ2-1 TRBV2 . TGTGCCACCTCGATCGGGACTAGCGGTTACAATGAGCAGTTCTTC CATSIGTSGYNEQFF
TRBD2 TRBJ2-1 TRBV7-2 . TGTGCCAGCAGCTTAGGACTAGCGGGGGGTTACAATGAGCAGTTCTTC CASSLGLAGGYNEQFF
. TRBJ2-3 TRBV30 . TGTGCCTGGAGTGTAGGGGGAGATACGCAGTATTTT CAWSVGGDTQYF
TRBD1 TRBJ2-1 TRBV11-3 few TGTGCCAGCAGCGCCATTACAGGGGGCCTCTACAATGAGCAGTTCTTC CASSAITGGLYNEQFF
TRBD1 TRBJ1-3 TRBV30 . TGTGCCTCTAGGACAGGCGGAAACACCATATATTTT CASRTGGNTIYF
TRBD1 TRBJ2-1 TRBV4-2 medium-sized TGTGCCAGCAGCCAAGACAGGGGGTCCTACAATGAGCAGTTCTTC CASSQDRGSYNEQFF
TRBD1 TRBJ2-6 TRBV7-2 few TGTGCCAGCAGCAAGGGACAGACGTTCGGCGTCCTGACTTTC CASSKGQTFGVLTF
TRBD2 TRBJ2-5 TRBV7-2 few TGTGCCAGCAGTCGTGGAGCGGGGCTCCAAGAGACCCAGTACTTC CASSRGAGLQETQYF
. TRBJ2-7 TRBV19 . TGTGCCAGTAGTATATCTTGGGACTACGAGCAGTACTTC CASSISWDYEQYF
. TRBJ1-6 TRBV25-1 few TGTGCCAGCAGAAACAGTAATTCACCCCTCCACTTT CASRNSNSPLHF
. TRBJ1-2 TRBV7-2 many TGTGCCAGCAGCTTCCTGGGATCGTATGGCTACACCTTC CASSFLGSYGYTF
. TRBJ1-3 TRBV7-2 . TGTGCCAGCAGCTCACGGTATGGGTACGCTGCCTCGGAAGGAAACACCATATATTTT CASSSRYGYAASEGNTIYF
. TRBJ1-1 TRBV18 . TGTGCCAGCTCATCAGGACGGAACACTGAAGCTTTCTTT CASSSGRNTEAFF
. TRBJ1-5 TRBV7-9 . TGTGCCAGCAGCTCCTTGGGTCCCCAGCATTTT CASSSLGPQHF
. TRBJ1-5 TRBV7-2 few TGTGCCAGCAGCCTGGTGGGCAATCAGCCCCAGCATTTT CASSLVGNQPQHF
. TRBJ2-3 TRBV29-1 few TGCAGCGTTGGAGGGGAGGTTAGGTCAGATACGCAGTATTTT CSVGGEVRSDTQYF
TRBD2 TRBJ2-5 TRBV7-2 many TGTGCCAGCAGCAATAGCGGGGGGCCCCAAGAGACCCAGTACTTC CASSNSGGPQETQYF
. TRBJ2-5 TRBV18 few TGTGCCAGCTCACCACGGGGAGAGACCCAGTACTTC CASSPRGETQYF
. TRBJ2-5 TRBV7-6 . TGTGCCAGCAGCTCAATGACTACTAGAGGGGAGACCCAGTACTTC CASSSMTTRGETQYF
TRBD2 TRBJ2-5 TRBV11-2 . TGTGCCAGCAGCATCAATCCGGGACTAGCGGGGGAACCCTACTTC CASSINPGLAGEPYF
. TRBJ2-4 TRBV9 few TGTGCCAGCAGTGGGACTCCAAGGAACATTCAGTACTTC CASSGTPRNIQYF
TRBD2 TRBJ2-1 TRBV29-1 few TGCAGCGTTGATGCCGGGGGGGCCAATTACAATGAGCAGTTCTTC CSVDAGGANYNEQFF
TRBD1 TRBJ2-7 TRBV7-9 few TGTGCCAGCAGCTTACCTCCCGGACAGGGTTCGGACGAGCAGTACTTC CASSLPPGQGSDEQYF
. TRBJ2-7 TRBV5-4 . TGTGCCAGCAGCGTGTACTCCTACGAGCAGTACTTC CASSVYSYEQYF
TRBD1 TRBJ1-2 TRBV7-9 few TGTGCCAGCAGCTTACCCGGACAGGGGCTGTATGGCTACACCTTC CASSLPGQGLYGYTF
. TRBJ1-6 TRBV11-2 . TGTGCCAGCAGTGACCCGGGACACCCGGGTTCACCCCTCCACTTT CASSDPGHPGSPLHF
. TRBJ1-4 TRBV29-1 . TGCAGCGTGGGGGGACGGCCAGATGAAAAACTGTTTTTT CSVGGRPDEKLFF
. TRBJ1-2 TRBV4-3 few TGCGCCAGCAGCCGAATGGGCGGAGGAGGCTACACCTTC CASSRMGGGGYTF
. TRBJ1-4 TRBV7-2 . TGTGCCAGCAGCTTTAGTCTGGATGAAAAACTGTTTTTT CASSFSLDEKLFF
. TRBJ1-4 TRBV7-2 few TGTGCCAGCAGCTTTCAGGGAGGGGAAGAAAAACTGTTTTTT CASSFQGGEEKLFF
. TRBJ1-2 TRBV5-4 . TGTGCCAGCAGCTTGGACCAGGGTCAAAGTTATGGCTACACCTTC CASSLDQGQSYGYTF
. TRBJ1-5 TRBV30 . TGTGCCTGGAGCGCCGGGACGGCGGACAATCAGCCCCAGCATTTT CAWSAGTADNQPQHF
. TRBJ2-1 TRBV6-6 few TGTGCCACCCACGGCAATGAGCAGTTCTTC CATHGNEQFF
. TRBJ2-2 TRBV29-1 few TGCAGCGTTTCGGGACTCTTAACCGGGGAGCTGTTTTTT CSVSGLLTGELFF
TRBD2 TRBJ2-5 TRBV7-8 many TGTGCCAGCAGCTCGTTACTAGCGCACCAAGAGACCCATTACTTC CASSSLLAHQETHYF